Given below is one TCR beta chain in context. J was trimmed by 0 bases and V by 2 bases; bases with no gene match: 4. The CDR3 runs to 16 residues. This record comes from a study of patients and donors after allogeneic stem cell transplantation. TCRdb independently ran MiXCR on the RT-PCR reads; one entry per CDR3 protein. The data hold hundreds of thousands of distinct CDR3 sequences, with roughly 16% observed a single time. Sequencing was performed on blood, either unsorted or a sorted T cell fraction (not recorded which). The genes are TRBV12-3 or TRBV12-4 and TRBJ2-1, with 7 bases that match TRBD2. The receptor was derived from a human donor who was either an allogeneic HSCT recipient or a stem cell or donor lymphocyte infusion donor (not recorded which). It is not recorded whose cells these are; they may come from a transplant donor. CDR3 bases: TGTGCCAGCAGTTTATACGGCGGGAGCTCCTACAATGAGCAGTTCTTC. Protein sequence: CASSLYGGSSYNEQFF.